These 13 T cell receptor beta chains share one sample of origin, sequenced in a study of blood T cell repertoires in COVID-19. Generated by immunoSEQ multiplex PCR, the TCRdb table keeps only in-frame clones and is missing some. The sample has roughly 280,000 clones; approximately 86% are singletons. The material sequenced was peripheral blood. The source is a man between 35 and 55 years old with active or convalescent COVID-19.

The chain combines TRBV4-1 with TRBJ1-2; perhaps TRBD1 as D (6 bases). Trimming removed 3 bases from V and 7 bases from J, with 18 bases in between. CDR1 and CDR2 (germline): MGHRA, YSYEKL. This CDR3 comprises 15 residues. CDR3 in DNA: TGCGCCAGCAGCCAGGGGGGGCAGGCTTCTTCTGGCTACACCTTC. It encodes CASSQGGQASSGYTF.

The chain combines TRBV7-8 with TRBJ1-5, with a possible D match to TRBD1 (6 bases). The V and J ends lost 6 bases and 5 bases respectively, with 11 bases between them. Germline V gives CDR1 SGHVS, CDR2 FQNEAQ. This CDR3 is built from 13 residues. The CDR3 spells CASRRTAYQPQHF. The CDR3 nucleotides are TGTGCCAGCAGGAGGACAGCTTATCAGCCCCAGCATTTT.

The chain recombines TRBV7-9 with TRBJ2-5, with D possibly TRBD2 on 7 matching bases. Looked up from germline, CDR1 is SEHNR and CDR2 is FQNEAQ (reference sequence). The CDR3 length is 16 residues. Deletions cut 5 bases from V and 2 bases from J, with 18 bases between. This CDR3 reads CASSASGGARQETQYF. In DNA, the CDR3 is TGTGCCAGCAGCGCCTCTGGGGGGGCGCGGCAAGAGACCCAGTACTTC.

The rearrangement uses TRBV10-1 and TRBJ2-1, with 10 bases that match TRBD2. Germline CDR1 reads WNHNN; CDR2 reads SYGVQD (reference sequence). The CDR3 has 15 amino acids. After removal of 10 bases from V and 2 bases from J, the junction contained 8 bases not matched to a gene. This CDR3 reads CATAATSGAYNEQFF. As DNA, the CDR3 is TGCGCCACCGCCGCTACTAGCGGGGCCTACAATGAGCAGTTCTTC.

The V gene is TRBV6-6, the J gene TRBJ2-1; possible D gene TRBD1, 6 bases. The V and J ends lost 8 bases and 4 bases respectively, with 9 bases between them. This CDR3 spans 12 amino acids. Germline CDR1 reads MNHNY; CDR2 reads SVGAGI (reference sequence). CDR3: CASGDKYNEQFF. CDR3 in DNA: TGTGCCAGCGGGGACAAATACAATGAGCAGTTCTTC.

V is TRBV9 and J is TRBJ2-3; 8 bases agree with TRBD2. The CDR3 contains 16 residues. Germline trimming cut 4 bases from V and 2 bases from J; bases unmatched to any gene: 9. Germline CDR1 and CDR2: SGDLS and YYNGEE. The CDR3 coding sequence is TGTGCCAGCAGCATAGGGGCGGGGGGCTTCACAGATACGCAGTATTTT. Protein: CASSIGAGGFTDTQYF.

The chain has TRBV2 and TRBJ2-4; 7 nucleotides agree with TRBD1. Germline V lookup: CDR1 SNHLY, CDR2 FYNNEI. The J segment lost 8 bases and the V segment lost 2 bases, leaving 9 bases of the junction unmatched. This CDR3 is built from 15 residues. The DNA of the CDR3 is TGTGCCAGCAGTGAACAGGGGGTACGGTTGGACATTCAGTACTTC. Protein product: CASSEQGVRLDIQYF.

On this clone: Other DNA sequences in the same sample also yield this CDR3. The chain joins TRBV12-3 or TRBV12-4 to TRBJ1-1, with D possibly being TRBD1 (5 bases). Trimming removed 6 bases at V and 5 bases at J, with 10 bases between. The CDR3 runs 12 residues. The CDR3 coding sequence is TGTGCCAGCAGCTCCGGGGGTACTGAAGCTTTCTTT. Protein product: CASSSGGTEAFF.

The V and J genes are TRBV9 and TRBJ2-5; 12 nucleotides line up with TRBD2. The CDR3 length is 17 residues. Germline loops: CDR1 SGDLS, CDR2 YYNGEE. V was clipped by 1 base and J by 5 bases; unmatched bases: 9. CDR3 coding DNA: TGTGCCAGCAGCGTATTTCCGACTAGCGGGAGCGGGGAGACCCAGTACTTC. It yields the protein CASSVFPTSGSGETQYF.

The chain uses TRBV6-5 and TRBJ2-1, with D tentatively TRBD2 (5 bases). Trimming pared 8 bases from V and 0 bases from J, leaving 5 bases between. Per germline, CDR1 MNHEY and CDR2 SVGAGI. CDR3 size: 12 residues. CDR3 bases: TGTGCCAGCGGGAGCTCCTACAATGAGCAGTTCTTC. The encoded protein is CASGSSYNEQFF.

The rearrangement uses TRBV7-9 and TRBJ2-2, with 10 positions matching TRBD1. Germline V gene data show CDR1 as SEHNR and CDR2 as FQNEAQ (reference sequence). J was trimmed by 6 bases and V by 5 bases; bases with no gene match: 3. The CDR3 contains 14 residues. The DNA for the CDR3 is TGTGCCAGCAGCCGACAGGGGGCGCCCGGGGAGCTGTTTTTT. Amino acid sequence: CASSRQGAPGELFF.

This clone was detected only a few times. V is TRBV7-3 and J is TRBJ1-2; 8 positions agree with TRBD1. Per germline, CDR1 SGHTA and CDR2 FQGTGA. V dropped 3 bases and J dropped 3; count of bases not matched to a gene: 0. This CDR3 has 13 amino acids. Here the CDR3 reads CASSLTGDYGYTF. In nucleotides, the CDR3 is TGTGCCAGCAGCTTGACAGGGGACTATGGCTACACCTTC.

V gene TRBV6-5 combines with J gene TRBJ1-2; D gene unclear. With 5 bases removed from V and 8 bases from J, the gap between germline ends came to 18 bases. The CDR3 runs to 14 residues. Germline assignment: CDR1 MNHEY and CDR2 SVGAGI. CDR3 sequence reads: CASSPGGERRGYTF. CDR3 DNA: TGTGCCAGCAGTCCAGGAGGCGAGAGAAGGGGCTACACCTTC.